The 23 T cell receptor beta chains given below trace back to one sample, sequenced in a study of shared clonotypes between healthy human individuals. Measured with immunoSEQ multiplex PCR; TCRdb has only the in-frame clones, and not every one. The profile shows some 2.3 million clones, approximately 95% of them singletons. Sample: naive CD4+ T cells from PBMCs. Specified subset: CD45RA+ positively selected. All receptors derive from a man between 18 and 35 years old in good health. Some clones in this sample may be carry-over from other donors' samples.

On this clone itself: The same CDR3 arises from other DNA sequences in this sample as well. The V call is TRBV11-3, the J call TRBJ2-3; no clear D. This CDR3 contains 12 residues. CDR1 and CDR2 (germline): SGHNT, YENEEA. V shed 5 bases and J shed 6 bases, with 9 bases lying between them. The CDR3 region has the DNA TGTGCCAGCAGCCTCCGTCGGGATACGCAGTATTTT. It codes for CASSLRRDTQYF.

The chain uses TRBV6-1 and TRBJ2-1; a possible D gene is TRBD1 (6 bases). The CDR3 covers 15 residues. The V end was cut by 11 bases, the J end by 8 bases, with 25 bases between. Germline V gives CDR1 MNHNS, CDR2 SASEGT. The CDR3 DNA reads TGTGCCGGGGGCCGTGCGGTCTCAAGTTGGGATGAGCAGTTCTTC. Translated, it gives CAGGRAVSSWDEQFF.

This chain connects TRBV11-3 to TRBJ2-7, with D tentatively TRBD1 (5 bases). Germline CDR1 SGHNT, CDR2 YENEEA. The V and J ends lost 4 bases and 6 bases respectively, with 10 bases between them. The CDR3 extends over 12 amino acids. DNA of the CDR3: TGTGCCAGCAGCTCCCAGGGCCGCGAGCAGTACTTC. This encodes CASSSQGREQYF.

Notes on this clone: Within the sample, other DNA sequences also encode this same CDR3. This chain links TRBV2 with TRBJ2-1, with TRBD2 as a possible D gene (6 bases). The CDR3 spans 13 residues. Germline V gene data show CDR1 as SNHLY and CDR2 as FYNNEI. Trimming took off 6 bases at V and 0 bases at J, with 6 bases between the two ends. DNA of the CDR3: TGTGCCAGCAGCGGGAGCTCCTACAATGAGCAGTTCTTC. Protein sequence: CASSGSSYNEQFF.

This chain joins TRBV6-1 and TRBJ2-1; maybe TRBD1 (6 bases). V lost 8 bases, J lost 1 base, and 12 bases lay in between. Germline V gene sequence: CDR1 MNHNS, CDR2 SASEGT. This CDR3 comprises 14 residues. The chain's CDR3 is CASGGIGSYNEQFF. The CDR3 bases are TGTGCCAGCGGGGGCATAGGATCCTACAATGAGCAGTTCTTC.

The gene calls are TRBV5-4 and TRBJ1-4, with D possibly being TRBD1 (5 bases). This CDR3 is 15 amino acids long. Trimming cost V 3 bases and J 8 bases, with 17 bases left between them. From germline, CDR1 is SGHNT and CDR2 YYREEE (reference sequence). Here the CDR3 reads CASSWGRGGREKLFF. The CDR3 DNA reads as TGTGCCAGCAGCTGGGGGAGGGGAGGGCGCGAAAAACTGTTTTTT.

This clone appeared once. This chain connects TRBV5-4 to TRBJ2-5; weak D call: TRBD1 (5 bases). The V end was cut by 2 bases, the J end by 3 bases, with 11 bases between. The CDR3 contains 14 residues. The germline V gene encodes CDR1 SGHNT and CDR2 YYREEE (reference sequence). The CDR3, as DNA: TGTGCCAGCAGCTTCCCCCCAGGGAAAGAGACCCAGTACTTC. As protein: CASSFPPGKETQYF.

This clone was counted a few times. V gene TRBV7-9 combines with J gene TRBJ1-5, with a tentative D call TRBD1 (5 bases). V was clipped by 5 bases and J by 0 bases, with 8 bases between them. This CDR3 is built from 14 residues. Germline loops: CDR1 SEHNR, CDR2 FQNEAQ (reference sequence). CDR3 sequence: CASSGDSSNQPQHF. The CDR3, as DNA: TGTGCCAGCAGCGGAGACAGTAGCAATCAGCCCCAGCATTTT.

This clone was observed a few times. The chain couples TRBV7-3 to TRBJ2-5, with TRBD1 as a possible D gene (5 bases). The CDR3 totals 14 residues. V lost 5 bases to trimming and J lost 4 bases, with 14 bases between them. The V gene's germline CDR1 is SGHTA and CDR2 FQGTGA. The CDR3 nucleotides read TGTGCCAGCAGCATCCTGGGGCAGGGAGAGACCCAGTACTTC. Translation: CASSILGQGETQYF.

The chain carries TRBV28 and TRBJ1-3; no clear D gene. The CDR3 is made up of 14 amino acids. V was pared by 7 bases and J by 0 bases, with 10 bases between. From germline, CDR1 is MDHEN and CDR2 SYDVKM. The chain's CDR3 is CASIPRFSGNTIYF. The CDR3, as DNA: TGTGCCAGCATTCCCCGGTTCTCTGGAAACACCATATATTTT.

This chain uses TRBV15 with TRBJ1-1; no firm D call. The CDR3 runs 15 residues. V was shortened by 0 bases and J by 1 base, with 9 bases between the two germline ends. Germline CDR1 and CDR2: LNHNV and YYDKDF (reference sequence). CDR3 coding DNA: TGTGCCACCAGCAGAGAGTTGGTGCAGAACACTGAAGCTTTCTTT. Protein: CATSRELVQNTEAFF.

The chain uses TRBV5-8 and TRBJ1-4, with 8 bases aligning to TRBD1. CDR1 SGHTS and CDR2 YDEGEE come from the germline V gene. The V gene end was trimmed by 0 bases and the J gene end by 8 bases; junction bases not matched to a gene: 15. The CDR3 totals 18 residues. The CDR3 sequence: CASSLGQGQGTYDEKLFF. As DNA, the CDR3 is TGTGCCAGCAGCTTGGGGCAAGGACAGGGTACATATGACGAAAAACTGTTTTTT.

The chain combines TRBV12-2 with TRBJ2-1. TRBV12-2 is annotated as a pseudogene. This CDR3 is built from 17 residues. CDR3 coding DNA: TGTGCAAGTCGCTTAGCGGGGTGGGGGAAACACTACAATGAGCAGTTCTTC. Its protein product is CASRLAGWGKHYNEQFF.

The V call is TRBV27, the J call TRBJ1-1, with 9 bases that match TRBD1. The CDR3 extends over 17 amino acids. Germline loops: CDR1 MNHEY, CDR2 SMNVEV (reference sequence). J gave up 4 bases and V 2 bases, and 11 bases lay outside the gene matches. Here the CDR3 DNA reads TGTGCCAGCAGTTTACGAACTCGGACAGGGGAAGGCACTGAAGCTTTCTTT. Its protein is CASSLRTRTGEGTEAFF.

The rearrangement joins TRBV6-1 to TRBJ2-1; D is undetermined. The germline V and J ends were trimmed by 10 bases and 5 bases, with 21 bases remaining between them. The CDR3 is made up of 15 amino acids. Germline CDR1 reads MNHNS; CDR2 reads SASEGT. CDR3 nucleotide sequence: TGTGCCACTCTAGGACCCATGATACGCAACAATGAGCAGTTCTTC. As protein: CATLGPMIRNNEQFF.

The DNA for the CDR3 is TGTGCCAGCAGCTTGATGGGTAGACAGGAGGAAGCTTTCTTT. It yields the protein CASSLMGRQEEAFF. The chain couples TRBV5-6 to TRBJ1-1; weak D call: TRBD1 (6 bases). Germline-derived CDR1 and CDR2 are SGHDT and YYEEEE. This CDR3 has 14 residues. V was shortened by 1 base and J by 8 bases, with 15 bases between the two germline ends.

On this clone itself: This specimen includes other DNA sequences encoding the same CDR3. The CDR3 loop is CASSLAGGRNTEAFF. The CDR3 DNA follows: TGTGCCAGCAGCTTGGCCGGGGGGCGGAACACTGAAGCTTTCTTT. This chain links TRBV5-4 with TRBJ1-1; weak D call: TRBD1 (6 bases). Trimming took off 0 bases at V and 1 base at J, with 10 bases between the two ends. CDR3 size: 15 residues. The germline V gene encodes CDR1 SGHNT and CDR2 YYREEE (reference sequence). Full variable domain (outside the CDR3, taken from reference TRBV5-4 and TRBJ1-1): ETGVTQSPTHLIKTRGQQVTLRCSSQSGHNTVSWYQQALGQGPQFIFQYYREEENGRGNFPPRFSGLQFPNYSSELNVNALELDDSALYLCASSLAGGRNTEAFFGQGTRLTVV.

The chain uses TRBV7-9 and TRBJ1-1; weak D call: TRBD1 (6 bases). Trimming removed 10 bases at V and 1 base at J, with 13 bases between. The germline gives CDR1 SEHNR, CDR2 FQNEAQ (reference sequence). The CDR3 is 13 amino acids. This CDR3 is CATQGHGNTEAFF. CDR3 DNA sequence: TGTGCCACCCAGGGACATGGGAACACTGAAGCTTTCTTT.

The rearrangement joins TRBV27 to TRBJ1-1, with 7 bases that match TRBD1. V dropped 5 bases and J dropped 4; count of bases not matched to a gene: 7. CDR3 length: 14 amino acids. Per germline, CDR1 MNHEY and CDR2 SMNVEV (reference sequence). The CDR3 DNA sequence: TGTGCCAGCAGTACCTACAGGGGCCCCACTGAAGCTTTCTTT. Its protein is CASSTYRGPTEAFF.

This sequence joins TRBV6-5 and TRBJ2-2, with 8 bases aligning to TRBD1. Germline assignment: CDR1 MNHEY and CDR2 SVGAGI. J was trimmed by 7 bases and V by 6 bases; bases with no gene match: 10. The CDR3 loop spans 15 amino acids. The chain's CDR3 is CASRQGQGRGGELFF. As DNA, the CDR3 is TGTGCCAGCAGGCAAGGACAGGGTCGAGGCGGGGAGCTGTTTTTT.

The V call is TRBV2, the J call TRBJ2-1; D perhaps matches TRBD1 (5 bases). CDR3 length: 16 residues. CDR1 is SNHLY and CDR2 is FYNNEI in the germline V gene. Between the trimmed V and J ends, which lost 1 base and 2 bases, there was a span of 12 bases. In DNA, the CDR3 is TGTGCCAGCAGTGAAGGTGGGGCGAAGGCCTACAATGAGCAGTTCTTC. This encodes CASSEGGAKAYNEQFF.

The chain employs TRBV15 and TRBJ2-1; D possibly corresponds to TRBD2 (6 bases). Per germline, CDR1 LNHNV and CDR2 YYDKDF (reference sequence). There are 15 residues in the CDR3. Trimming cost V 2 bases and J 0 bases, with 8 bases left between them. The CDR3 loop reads CATSRTGSSYNEQFF. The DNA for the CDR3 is TGTGCCACCAGCAGAACCGGGAGCTCCTACAATGAGCAGTTCTTC.

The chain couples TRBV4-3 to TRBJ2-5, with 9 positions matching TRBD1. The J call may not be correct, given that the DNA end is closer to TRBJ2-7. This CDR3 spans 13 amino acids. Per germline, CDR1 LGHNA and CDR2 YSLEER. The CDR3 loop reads CASGRTGAGEQYF. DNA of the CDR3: TGCGCCAGCGGACGGACAGGGGCAGGCGAGCAGTACTTC.